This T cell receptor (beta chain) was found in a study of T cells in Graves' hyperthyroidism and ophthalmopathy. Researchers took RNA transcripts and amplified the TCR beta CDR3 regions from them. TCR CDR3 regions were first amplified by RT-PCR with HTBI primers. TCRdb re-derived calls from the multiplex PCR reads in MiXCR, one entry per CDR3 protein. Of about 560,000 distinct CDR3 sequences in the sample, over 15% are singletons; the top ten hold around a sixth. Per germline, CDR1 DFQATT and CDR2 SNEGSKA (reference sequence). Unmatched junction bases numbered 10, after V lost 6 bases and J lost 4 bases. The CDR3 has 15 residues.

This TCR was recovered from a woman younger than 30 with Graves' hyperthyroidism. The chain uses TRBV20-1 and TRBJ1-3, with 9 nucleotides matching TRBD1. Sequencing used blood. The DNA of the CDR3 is TGCAGTGCCCCCCGGACAGGGGTGTCCGGAAACACCATATATTTT. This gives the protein CSAPRTGVSGNTIYF.